This TCR beta chain was sequenced for a study of T cell repertoires in aging, cancer and after chemotherapy. Peripheral blood genomic DNA, not sorted cells or RNA, was the template. CDR3 length: 15 amino acids. V was shortened by 7 bases and J by 7 bases, with 20 bases between the two germline ends. Germline assignment: CDR1 LNHDA and CDR2 SQIVND (reference sequence). About this clonotype itself: Its antigen is still unknown.

Study-wide findings and caveats: Age-matched healthy donors had significantly more diverse, less clonal blood TCR repertoires than untreated cancer patients.

Rearranged V-D-J TRB sequences were amplified with a mixed TRB-A/B primer pool. MiXCR, applied by TCRdb to the multiplex PCR reads, yields one record per CDR3 protein. The top ten clones hold 2.6% of a sample with over 10,000 distinct CDR3 sequences, under 30% of them seen once. The sequenced sample consisted of blood. The receptor's source is a human donor in good health. This sequence joins TRBV19 and TRBJ1-5; D perhaps matches TRBD1 (5 bases). The CDR3 spells CASKGLDGGWQPQHF. The CDR3 coding sequence is TGTGCCAGTAAGGGACTTGACGGAGGGTGGCAGCCCCAGCATTTT.